The source of this TCR beta chain is a study of vaccination and CD4 T cells after COVID-19. With respect to this clonotype: Its target is unknown.

Treatment defined: roughly 10-day PBMC culture with coronavirus spike peptide pools or control peptides (ViraFEST assay). Fresh IL-2 medium replaced half the culture medium on days 3 and 7. The CDR3 is 14 amino acids. V lost 0 bases to trimming and J lost 5 bases, with 11 bases between them. Per germline, CDR1 SGHNT and CDR2 YYREEE (reference sequence). Sequence data for DNA of cultured CD4+ T cells were generated by the Oncomine TCR Beta short-read assay. TCRdb re-called the PCR reads with MiXCR, one entry per CDR3 protein. The sample has around 1,500 distinct CDR3 sequences, around 70% seen once. This material consisted of CD4+ T cells from blood, cultured in vitro, taken after SARS-CoV-2 vaccination. This TCR derives from a human donor who had recovered from COVID-19. This chain connects TRBV5-4 to TRBJ2-5, with D perhaps assigned TRBD1 or TRBD2 (5 bases each). The CDR3 sequence: CASSLVGEWETQYF. As DNA, the CDR3 is TGTGCCAGCAGCTTGGTAGGGGAGTGGGAGACCCAGTACTTC. Full variable domain (remainder filled in from reference TRBV5-4 and TRBJ2-5): ETGVTQSPTHLIKTRGQQVTLRCSSQSGHNTVSWYQQALGQGPQFIFQYYREEENGRGNFPPRFSGLQFPNYSSELNVNALELDDSALYLCASSLVGEWETQYFGPGTRLLVL.